These 6 T cell receptor beta chains were all obtained from the same sample, sequenced in a study of T cells in Graves' hyperthyroidism and ophthalmopathy. The investigators amplified TCR beta CDR3 regions from RNA transcripts. An initial round of RT-PCR targeting the TCR CDR3 relied on the HTBI primer set. In TCRdb, the multiplex PCR reads were re-called with MiXCR into one record per CDR3 protein. The data show hundreds of thousands of distinct CDR3 sequences, about 38% seen once. Specimen: blood. The receptors come from a young man with Graves' hyperthyroidism.

This clonotype was recorded many times. CDR3: CATGPGSYNSPLHF. In DNA form, the CDR3 reads TGTGCCACAGGGCCGGGCTCCTATAATTCACCCCTCCACTTT. The V gene is TRBV2, the J gene TRBJ1-6; TRBD1 might be the D (5 bases). Trimming removed 10 bases from V and 0 bases from J, with 10 bases in between. The CDR3 is 14 amino acids. CDR1 and CDR2 from the germline V gene are SNHLY and FYNNEI.

This rearrangement joins TRBV5-8 to TRBJ1-4; 7 bases are a match to TRBD1. CDR1 SGHTS and CDR2 YDEGEE come from the germline V gene. The CDR3 sequence is 16 residues long. Germline trimming cut 3 bases from V and 5 bases from J; bases unmatched to any gene: 10. In nucleotides, the CDR3 is TGTGCCAGCAGCTACAATTTAGGGGGCTCGAATGAAAAACTGTTTTTT. It codes for CASSYNLGGSNEKLFF.

The chain links TRBV6-5 to TRBJ2-6, with D perhaps TRBD2 (6 bases). The CDR3 sequence is 15 residues long. Germline lookup yields CDR1 MNHEY and CDR2 SVGAGI. The V gene lost 9 bases and the J gene lost 0 bases, with 12 bases spanning the gap. CDR3 amino acids: CASKRAVSGANVLTF. CDR3 DNA sequence: TGTGCCAGTAAGCGGGCGGTCTCTGGGGCCAACGTCCTGACTTTC.

This clonotype was observed a single time. The chain is built from TRBV6-6 and TRBJ2-7, with 11 bases fitting TRBD2. Trimming cost V 2 bases and J 7 bases; bases outside gene matches: 7. The CDR3 covers 15 residues. Germline CDR1 MNHNY, CDR2 SVGAGI (reference sequence). The CDR3 DNA reads as TGTGCCAGCAGTTACATCGCTAGCGGGGGGCGAGAGCAGTACTTC. Protein sequence: CASSYIASGGREQYF.

This clonotype appeared a few times. The chain links TRBV7-6 to TRBJ2-5; possibly TRBD1 or TRBD2 for D (5 bases each). The CDR3 has 20 residues. V lost 5 bases and J lost 5, with 33 bases in between. CDR1 SGHVS and CDR2 FNYEAQ come from the germline V gene. The CDR3 sequence: CASSDLMGRRSEGRSETQYF. Here the CDR3 DNA reads TGTGCCAGCAGCGATCTAATGGGACGTCGGAGCGAAGGACGATCGGAGACCCAGTACTTC. The full variable domain, with the rest looked up from reference TRBV7-6 and TRBJ2-5, is GAGVSQSPRYKVTKRGQDVALRCDPISGHVSLYWYRQALGQGPEFLTYFNYEAQQDKSGLPNDRFSAERPEGSISTLTIQRTEQRDSAMYRCASSDLMGRRSEGRSETQYFGPGTRLLVL.

This sequence joins TRBV7-8 and TRBJ1-1; TRBD1 aligns across 7 bases. The germline V gene encodes CDR1 SGHVS and CDR2 FQNEAQ. V lost 1 base and J lost 2; bases outside the gene matches: 7. The CDR3 loop spans 16 amino acids. CDR3 sequence: CASSLVKGARNTEAFF. Here the CDR3 DNA reads TGTGCCAGCAGCTTAGTAAAGGGGGCCAGAAACACTGAAGCTTTCTTT.